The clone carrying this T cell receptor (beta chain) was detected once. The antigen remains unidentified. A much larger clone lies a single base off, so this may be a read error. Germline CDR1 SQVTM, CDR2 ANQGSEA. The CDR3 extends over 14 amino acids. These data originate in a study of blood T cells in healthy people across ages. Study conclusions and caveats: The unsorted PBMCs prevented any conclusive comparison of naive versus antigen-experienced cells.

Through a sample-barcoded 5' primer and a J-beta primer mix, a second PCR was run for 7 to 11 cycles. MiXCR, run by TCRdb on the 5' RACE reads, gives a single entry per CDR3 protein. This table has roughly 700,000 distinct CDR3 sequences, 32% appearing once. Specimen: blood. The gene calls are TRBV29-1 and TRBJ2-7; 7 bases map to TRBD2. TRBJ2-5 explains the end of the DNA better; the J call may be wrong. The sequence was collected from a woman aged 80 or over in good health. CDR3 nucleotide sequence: TGCAGCGCTGAGGGCCCAGCGGGGCGGCAGACCCAGTACTTC. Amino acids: CSAEGPAGRQTQYF.